This T cell receptor (beta chain) was obtained from a study of cytomegalovirus exposure and HLA in healthy donors. With respect to this clone: The target antigen is unknown.

Produced via immunoSEQ multiplex PCR; TCRdb's table is partial and in-frame only. Here the sample spans about 160,000 clones, roughly 91% being singletons. The donors formed part of the roughly 120-subject validation cohort, distinct from the roughly 700-subject first cohort. The CDR3 has 14 residues. V dropped 3 bases and J dropped 8 bases, with 15 bases sitting between them. Germline CDR1 and CDR2: SGHNT and YYREEE (reference sequence). Findings of the study overall: Reports described diagnosis of cytomegalovirus status by the classifier as highly specific and sensitive. A few CMV-associated chains were confirmed in vitro to be specific for CMV antigens. For most TCR sequences rarity was the rule, although some public TCRs occurred in many donors.

The chain recombines TRBV5-4 with TRBJ2-1, with D hard to call. The material sequenced was PBMCs. This sequence was found in a man between 18 and 35 years old in good health and CMV-seronegative. In DNA form, the CDR3 reads TGTGCCAGCAGCTCGGCCACGCGGCTCCATGAGCAGTTCTTC. This sequence encodes CASSSATRLHEQFF.